The source of this T cell receptor (beta chain) is a study of CD8+CD57+ T cells in acquired aplastic anemia listed by TCRdb under 2018. Some background on the complete study: On average, sorted CD4+ and CD8+ cells yielded around 3.4 ug of extracted DNA, with a range of about 0.19 to 30 ug. CD8+CD57+ expansion was defined as a frequency above the mean frequency observed in healthy subjects. The paper's findings and limits, for the study overall: CD8+ Simpson's diversity did not differ significantly between patients and healthy controls (P=0.060). Roughly 30 CD8+ CDR3 sequences were found to be shared between patients and controls, but these sequences appeared to be highly expressed in patients and within the immunodominant clones of the patients.

About this clonotype itself: The specificity of this receptor is unknown. Base quality data are lacking; no much larger clone is found one base away.

TCR beta VDJ combination and CDR3 sequence profiling used genomic DNA as the template. An Illumina HiSeq 2000 was the platform used for TCR repertoire sequencing. The paper's processing steps were these. Repertoires were assessed using TRBV/TRBJ rearrangement plots, CDR3 size and DJ length profiles, and Simpson's diversity index. The most abundant DNA sequence in the deep sequencing data was defined as the immunodominant clone. CDR3 amino acid sequences were checked for sharing across subjects and were also compared against the VDJdb database and published repertoires. TCRdb reprocessed the public reads (quality trimming at Q25 with fastp, clone calling with MiXCR) and kept in-frame beta chains. Each entry merges the rows of one CDR3 protein and shows their most common DNA and genes. For this entry, the V and J calls and clone size follow TCRdb and not the study's own pipeline. The sample records fewer than 80,000 distinct CDR3 sequences, approximately 70% of which are singletons. Of the sample, 65% to 85% falls within the top ten clones.

Flow cytometry had shown CD8+CD57+ cell expansion in the patients selected for sequencing. All patients had severe acquired aplastic anemia diagnosed by International Study of Aplastic Anemia and Agranulocytosis and Camitta criteria. Patients had received no therapy at the time of blood sampling. In the study, sorted CD4+ and CD8+ blood T cells from patients with severe aplastic anemia and from healthy subjects underwent deep sequencing of TCR repertoires. Patients were enrolled under clinicaltrials.gov protocols 00001620, 01623167, 00001397, 00071045, 00081523 and 00961064 in the USA. Ficoll-Paque density gradient centrifugation was used to isolate peripheral blood mononuclear cells. Before DNA extraction, CD4+ and CD8+ T cells were sorted with FACS or magnetic beads. CDR1 and CDR2 were assigned from the germline V gene (reference sequence) as LNHDA and SQIVND. Including cysteine and phenylalanine, the CDR3 has 15 amino acids. Of all the DNA, just the CDR3 is kept, 45 bases in frame from base 1. V lost 4 bases and J lost 3 bases; the stretch between them is 16 bases long.

The sample was sorted CD4+, CD8+, or CD8+CD57+ T cells (not recorded which) from PBMCs. The clonotype was recovered from a human donor with aplastic anemia. The chain joins TRBV19 to TRBJ2-7; a confident D gene designation cannot be given. The DNA sequence is as follows: TGTGCCAGTAGTACCGAGGCGTCCCTGAACTACGAGCAGTACTTC. Its translation is CASSTEASLNYEQYF.